These 26 T cell receptor beta chains came from one sample sequenced in a study of cytomegalovirus exposure and HLA in healthy donors. Assay: immunoSEQ multiplex PCR; the TCRdb copy retains only in-frame clones and omits some. The profile shows about 56,000 clones, about 92% of them singletons. Sequenced material: PBMCs. These TCRs come from a woman under 30 in good health and CMV-seropositive.

The rearrangement joins TRBV5-1 to TRBJ2-3, with TRBD2 matching over 11 bases. In germline, CDR1 is SGHRS, CDR2 YFSETQ. Trimming removed 0 bases from V and 6 bases from J; junction bases left unmatched: 9. The CDR3 totals 17 residues. CDR3 amino acids: CASSLEVAGGPTDTQYF. The CDR3, as DNA: TGCGCCAGCAGCTTGGAGGTAGCGGGGGGGCCGACGGATACGCAGTATTTT.

CDR3 region: CASSLDRGSDGYTF. CDR3 nucleotide sequence: TGTGCCAGCAGCTTGGACAGGGGTTCTGATGGCTACACCTTC. V and J are TRBV5-4 and TRBJ1-2, with 7 bases fitting TRBD1. The CDR3 runs to 14 residues. Germline V gene lookup returns CDR1 SGHNT and CDR2 YYREEE (reference sequence). Losses at the gene ends were 0 bases for V and 6 bases for J; bases not matched to a gene: 5.

The chain couples TRBV7-2 to TRBJ2-1; possible D gene TRBD2, 6 bases. The CDR3 loop spans 15 amino acids. The germline V and J ends were trimmed by 4 bases and 2 bases, with 12 bases remaining between them. The germline CDR1 and CDR2 sequences are SGHTA and FQGNSA. The CDR3 DNA follows: TGTGCCAGCAGCTCGTACGGGGGAGCCTACAATGAGCAGTTCTTC. Protein: CASSSYGGAYNEQFF.

V is TRBV7-2 and J is TRBJ1-2; D perhaps matches TRBD1 (5 bases). The CDR3 runs to 17 residues. The germline V gene has CDR1 SGHTA and CDR2 FQGNSA. Deletions cut 3 bases from V and 0 bases from J, with 17 bases between. The CDR3: CASSFVFRGVANYGYTF. CDR3 in DNA: TGTGCCAGCAGCTTTGTGTTTCGGGGGGTAGCTAACTATGGCTACACCTTC.

V is TRBV6-1 and J is TRBJ2-7, with D possibly being TRBD1 (6 bases). The germline gives CDR1 MNHNS, CDR2 SASEGT. CDR3 length: 13 residues. V shed 6 bases and J shed 0 bases, with 9 bases lying between them. The CDR3 DNA reads TGTGCCAGCAGACAGGGATACTCCTACGAGCAGTACTTC. Protein: CASRQGYSYEQYF.

This sequence joins TRBV27 and TRBJ2-7, with 8 bases matching TRBD2. Germline CDR1 MNHEY, CDR2 SMNVEV (reference sequence). The ends lost 3 bases at V and 1 base at J; junction bases unmatched: 5. The CDR3 runs to 15 residues. CDR3 nucleotide sequence: TGTGCCAGCAGTTTCGGGGCGGGGGGTTCCTACGAGCAGTACTTC. It codes for CASSFGAGGSYEQYF.

This chain uses TRBV9 with TRBJ1-2; tentative D call: TRBD1 (6 bases). This CDR3 is built from 14 residues. Trimming cost V 4 bases and J 8 bases, with 18 bases left between them. Germline CDR1 and CDR2: SGDLS and YYNGEE. The CDR3 here is CASSLGLEGGGYTF. Here the CDR3 DNA reads TGTGCCAGCAGCCTCGGTTTGGAAGGGGGAGGCTACACCTTC. The variable domain in full, completed from reference TRBV9 and TRBJ1-2, reads DSGVTQTPKHLITATGQRVTLRCSPRSGDLSVYWYQQSLDQGLQFLIQYYNGEERAKGNILERFSAQQFPDLHSELNLSSLELGDSALYFCASSLGLEGGGYTFGSGTRLTVV.

The rearrangement uses TRBV18 and TRBJ1-3; D is ambiguous. Germline CDR1 reads KGHSH; CDR2 reads LQKENI. This CDR3 is 13 amino acids long. V was pared by 3 bases and J by 0 bases, with 3 bases between. CDR3 in amino acids: CASSPYSGNTIYF. DNA of the CDR3: TGTGCCAGCTCACCGTACTCTGGAAACACCATATATTTT.

The chain recombines TRBV14 with TRBJ2-1, with D unresolved. CDR1 is SGHDN and CDR2 is FVKESK in the germline V gene. Trimming removed 0 bases at V and 0 bases at J, with 6 bases between. CDR3 size: 15 residues. The CDR3 region is CASSQDQRSYNEQFF. CDR3 nucleotide sequence: TGTGCCAGCAGCCAAGATCAGCGCTCCTACAATGAGCAGTTCTTC.

This sequence joins TRBV29-1 and TRBJ1-2, with D possibly TRBD1 on 5 matching bases. V dropped 2 bases and J dropped 7 bases, with 11 bases sitting between them. This CDR3 spans 12 amino acids. The V gene's germline CDR1 is SQVTM and CDR2 ANQGSEA. The chain's CDR3 is CSVEWEGFGYTF. In DNA form, the CDR3 reads TGCAGCGTTGAATGGGAGGGGTTTGGCTACACCTTC.

CDR3 region: CASSLIAGTDIGIQYF. CDR3 coding DNA: TGCGCCAGCAGCTTGATCGCCGGGACAGATATTGGCATTCAGTACTTC. The V call is TRBV5-1, the J call TRBJ2-4; 7 nucleotides line up with TRBD1. CDR1 and CDR2 (germline): SGHRS, YFSETQ. There are 16 residues in the CDR3. Germline trimming cut 1 base from V and 9 bases from J; bases unmatched to any gene: 13.

The gene calls are TRBV29-1 and TRBJ2-2; tentative D call: TRBD2 (5 bases). V was shortened by 6 bases and J by 5 bases, with 19 bases between the two germline ends. Germline-derived CDR1 and CDR2 are SQVTM and ANQGSEA. The CDR3 is 15 amino acids. CDR3 nucleotide sequence: TGCAGCGTAGGCCGAAAAAGTGAGGGTACCGGGGAGCTGTTTTTT. The encoded protein is CSVGRKSEGTGELFF.

This clone appeared a single time. The genes are TRBV19 and TRBJ2-7; TRBD1 matches 10 bases. The CDR3 consists of 15 residues. V trimming: 6 bases; J trimming: 2 bases; junction bases outside the gene matches: 7. Germline V gene sequence: CDR1 LNHDA, CDR2 SQIVND (reference sequence). The DNA of the CDR3 is TGTGCCAGTAGCGAACCGGGACAGGGGACCTACGAGCAGTACTTC. Protein: CASSEPGQGTYEQYF.

The genes are TRBV5-1 and TRBJ1-2; TRBD1 matches at 7 bases. Unmatched junction bases numbered 6, after V lost 4 bases and J lost 0 bases. The CDR3 covers 15 residues. Germline assignment: CDR1 SGHRS and CDR2 YFSETQ. The CDR3 reads CASSPGQGANYGYTF. The CDR3 DNA reads TGCGCCAGCAGCCCCGGCCAGGGGGCTAACTATGGCTACACCTTC.

The rearrangement joins TRBV28 to TRBJ2-5, with a weak D call TRBD2 (6 bases). Deletions cut 4 bases from V and 3 bases from J, with 15 bases between. CDR3 length: 15 amino acids. Germline assignment: CDR1 MDHEN and CDR2 SYDVKM. The CDR3 is CASSSPRTGEETQYF. CDR3 DNA sequence: TGTGCCAGCAGTTCCCCCCGAACGGGGGAAGAGACCCAGTACTTC.

The rearrangement links TRBV11-2 to TRBJ2-5, with a possible D match to TRBD1 (5 bases). Germline V gives CDR1 SGHAT, CDR2 FQNNGV. CDR3 size: 13 residues. V was shortened by 4 bases and J by 5 bases, with 11 bases between the two germline ends. The CDR3 loop reads CASSSRVDETQYF. As DNA, the CDR3 is TGTGCCAGCAGCTCCAGGGTGGACGAGACCCAGTACTTC.

The chain combines TRBV7-6 with TRBJ1-4; TRBD1 agrees at 10 bases. The CDR3 runs to 15 residues. V was pared by 4 bases and J by 5 bases, with 4 bases of the junction left unmatched. Germline CDR1 and CDR2: SGHVS and FNYEAQ. In DNA, the CDR3 is TGTGCCAGCAGCTCCCAGGACAGGGGGAATGAAAAACTGTTTTTT. This gives the protein CASSSQDRGNEKLFF. Using reference TRBV7-6 and TRBJ1-4 for the parts outside the CDR3, the full variable domain is GAGVSQSPRYKVTKRGQDVALRCDPISGHVSLYWYRQALGQGPEFLTYFNYEAQQDKSGLPNDRFSAERPEGSISTLTIQRTEQRDSAMYRCASSSQDRGNEKLFFGSGTQLSVL.

This clone came up once. The chain combines TRBV9 with TRBJ1-6, with D tentatively TRBD1 (6 bases). Looked up from germline, CDR1 is SGDLS and CDR2 is YYNGEE. V was trimmed by 0 bases and J by 7 bases, leaving 11 bases between them. The CDR3 sequence is 15 residues long. The CDR3 bases are TGTGCCAGCAGCGTAGCTACGGGGGGCAATTCACCCCTCCACTTT. Its translation: CASSVATGGNSPLHF.

This clone was counted a single time. The chain links TRBV6-1 to TRBJ2-3; 9 bases match TRBD2. Germline CDR1 and CDR2: MNHNS and SASEGT. There are 15 residues in the CDR3. V was pared by 7 bases and J by 5 bases, with 10 bases of the junction left unmatched. In DNA, the CDR3 is TGTGCCAGCACACTGGGGCGGGGGGGCCAAGATACGCAGTATTTT. Protein: CASTLGRGGQDTQYF.

V gene TRBV30 combines with J gene TRBJ2-7; tentatively, D is TRBD1 (6 bases). The length of the CDR3 is 13 residues. V was shortened by 2 bases and J by 6 bases, with 14 bases between the two germline ends. In germline, CDR1 is GTSNPN, CDR2 SVGIG (reference sequence). As DNA, the CDR3 is TGTGCCTGGAGTTTCCAGGGGATCGGCGAGCAGTACTTC. Protein product: CAWSFQGIGEQYF.

V usage is TRBV4-1 and J usage is TRBJ2-7; the D is unclear. CDR3 length equals 13 residues. Trimming cost V 4 bases and J 7 bases, with 14 bases left between them. The germline V gene encodes CDR1 MGHRA and CDR2 YSYEKL. The CDR3 spells CASSLLRFGEQYF. DNA for the CDR3: TGCGCCAGCAGCCTCCTCCGATTCGGGGAGCAGTACTTC.

The V gene is TRBV7-8, the J gene TRBJ2-3, with 12 bases fitting TRBD2. The germline V gene encodes CDR1 SGHVS and CDR2 FQNEAQ. Unmatched junction bases numbered 9, after V lost 5 bases and J lost 6 bases. This CDR3 contains 16 residues. The CDR3 DNA reads TGTGCCAGCAGCGCAACACTAGCGGGGGGTCCTGATACGCAGTATTTT. Amino acid sequence: CASSATLAGGPDTQYF.

The J gene is TRBJ1-4, the V gene TRBV6-1, with D hard to call. Germline V gene lookup returns CDR1 MNHNS and CDR2 SASEGT. V was trimmed by 0 bases and J by 8 bases, leaving 7 bases between them. The CDR3 is 13 amino acids. The CDR3 loop is CASSEAGREKLFF. In DNA form, the CDR3 reads TGTGCCAGCAGTGAAGCGGGCCGAGAAAAACTGTTTTTT.

V and J are TRBV6-4 and TRBJ1-5; 7 nucleotides match TRBD1. The CDR3 extends over 13 amino acids. Looked up from germline, CDR1 is MRHNA and CDR2 is SNTAGT. The trim removed 3 bases at V and 6 bases at J, leaving 2 bases unmatched. The CDR3 region has the DNA TGTGCCAGCAGTGAAAACAGGGGTCAGCCCCAGCATTTT. It encodes CASSENRGQPQHF.

The CDR3 sequence: CAFQDRGTDTQYF. In nucleotides, the CDR3 is TGTGCCTTCCAGGACAGGGGAACAGATACGCAGTATTTT. The chain has TRBV21-1 and TRBJ2-3; the D call in the table, TRBD1, was not verified against the DNA. TRBV21-1 has pseudogene status. CDR3 length equals 13 residues.

The V gene is TRBV4-3, the J gene TRBJ2-5; TRBD2 is a possible D gene (6 bases). V dropped 0 bases and J dropped 1 base, with 9 bases sitting between them. The germline CDR1 and CDR2 sequences are LGHNA and YSLEER. The CDR3 has 15 residues. The chain's CDR3 is CASSQDRGTQETQYF. The CDR3 nucleotides read TGCGCCAGCAGCCAAGATCGGGGGACCCAAGAGACCCAGTACTTC.